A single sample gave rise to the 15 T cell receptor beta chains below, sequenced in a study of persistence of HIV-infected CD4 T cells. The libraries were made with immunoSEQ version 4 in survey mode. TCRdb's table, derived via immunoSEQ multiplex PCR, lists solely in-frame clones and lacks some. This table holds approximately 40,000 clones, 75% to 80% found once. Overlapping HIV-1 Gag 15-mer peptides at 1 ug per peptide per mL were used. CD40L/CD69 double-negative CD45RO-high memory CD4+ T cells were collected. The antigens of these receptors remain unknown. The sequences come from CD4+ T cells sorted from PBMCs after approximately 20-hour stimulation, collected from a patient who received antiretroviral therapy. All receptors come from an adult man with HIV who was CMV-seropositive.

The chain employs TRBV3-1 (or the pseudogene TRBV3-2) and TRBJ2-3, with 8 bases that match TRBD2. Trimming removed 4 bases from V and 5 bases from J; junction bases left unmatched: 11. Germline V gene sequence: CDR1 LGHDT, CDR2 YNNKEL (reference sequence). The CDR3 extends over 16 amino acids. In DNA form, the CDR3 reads TGTGCCAGCAGCCCGCGCGGCGGGGGGTTTCAAGATACGCAGTATTTT. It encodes CASSPRGGGFQDTQYF.

The CDR3 loop reads CASSLAYAVTYEQYF. In DNA, the CDR3 is TGTGCCAGCAGCTTAGCGTACGCCGTTACCTACGAGCAGTACTTC. The J gene is TRBJ2-7, the V gene TRBV7-2; no definite D call. CDR1 is SGHTA and CDR2 is FQGNSA in the germline V gene. There are 15 residues in the CDR3. Trimming cost V 0 bases and J 2 bases, with 11 bases left between them.

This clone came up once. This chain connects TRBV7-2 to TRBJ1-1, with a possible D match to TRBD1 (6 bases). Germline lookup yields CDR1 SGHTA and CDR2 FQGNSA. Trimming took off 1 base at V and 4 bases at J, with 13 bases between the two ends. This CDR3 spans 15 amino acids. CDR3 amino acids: CASSLGTGGRTEAFF. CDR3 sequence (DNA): TGTGCCAGCAGCTTAGGCACGGGGGGCCGCACTGAAGCTTTCTTT.

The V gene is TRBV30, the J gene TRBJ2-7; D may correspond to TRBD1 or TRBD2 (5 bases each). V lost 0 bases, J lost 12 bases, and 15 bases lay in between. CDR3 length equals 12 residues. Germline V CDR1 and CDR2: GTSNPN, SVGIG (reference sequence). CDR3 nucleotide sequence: TGTGCCTGGAGTGTACGTTCGGGACCGTGGTACTTC. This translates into CAWSVRSGPWYF.

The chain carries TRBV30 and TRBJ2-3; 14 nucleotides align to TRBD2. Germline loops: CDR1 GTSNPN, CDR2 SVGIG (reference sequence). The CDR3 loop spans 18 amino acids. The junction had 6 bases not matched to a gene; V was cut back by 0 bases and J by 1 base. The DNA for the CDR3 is TGTGCCTGGAGTGTCGGACTAGCGGGAGGTGGTGGCACAGATACGCAGTATTTT. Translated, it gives CAWSVGLAGGGGTDTQYF.

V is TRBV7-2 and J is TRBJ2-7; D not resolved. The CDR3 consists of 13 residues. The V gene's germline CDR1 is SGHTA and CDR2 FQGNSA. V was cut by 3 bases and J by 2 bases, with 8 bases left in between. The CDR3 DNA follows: TGTGCCAGCAGCTTCGGTACCCCCTACGAGCAGTACTTC. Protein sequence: CASSFGTPYEQYF.

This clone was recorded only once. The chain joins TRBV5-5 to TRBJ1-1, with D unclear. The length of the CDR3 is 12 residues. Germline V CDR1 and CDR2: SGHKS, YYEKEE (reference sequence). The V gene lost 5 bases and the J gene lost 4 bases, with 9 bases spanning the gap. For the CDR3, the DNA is TGTGCCAGCAGTAGTGCCACCACTGAAGCTTTCTTT. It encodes CASSSATTEAFF.

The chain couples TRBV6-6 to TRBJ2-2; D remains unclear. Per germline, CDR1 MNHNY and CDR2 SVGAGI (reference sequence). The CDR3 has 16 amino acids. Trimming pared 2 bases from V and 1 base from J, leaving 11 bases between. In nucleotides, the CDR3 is TGTGCCAGCAGTTACGGCGTAGAGATGAACACCGGGGAGCTGTTTTTT. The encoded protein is CASSYGVEMNTGELFF.

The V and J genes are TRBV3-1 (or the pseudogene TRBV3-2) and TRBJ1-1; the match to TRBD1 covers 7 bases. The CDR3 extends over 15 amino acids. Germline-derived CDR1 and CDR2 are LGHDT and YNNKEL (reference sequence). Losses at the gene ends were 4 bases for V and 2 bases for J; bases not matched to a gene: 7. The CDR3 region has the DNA TGTGCCAGCAGCCTAAACCGACAGGGAAACACTGAAGCTTTCTTT. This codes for CASSLNRQGNTEAFF.

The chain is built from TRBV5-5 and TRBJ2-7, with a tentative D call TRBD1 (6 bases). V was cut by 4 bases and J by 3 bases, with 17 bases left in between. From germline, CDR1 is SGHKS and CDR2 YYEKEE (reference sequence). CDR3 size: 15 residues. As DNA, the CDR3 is TGTGCCAGCAGCCTGTCTCAGGGGTCGGTCTACGAGCAGTACTTC. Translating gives CASSLSQGSVYEQYF.

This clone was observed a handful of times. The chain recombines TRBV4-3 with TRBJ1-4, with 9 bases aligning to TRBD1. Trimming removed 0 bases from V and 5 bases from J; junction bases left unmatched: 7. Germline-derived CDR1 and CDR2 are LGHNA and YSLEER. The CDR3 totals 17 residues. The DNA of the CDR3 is TGCGCCAGCAGCCAAGACCGCCCCGGGACAGGGAATGAAAAACTGTTTTTT. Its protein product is CASSQDRPGTGNEKLFF.

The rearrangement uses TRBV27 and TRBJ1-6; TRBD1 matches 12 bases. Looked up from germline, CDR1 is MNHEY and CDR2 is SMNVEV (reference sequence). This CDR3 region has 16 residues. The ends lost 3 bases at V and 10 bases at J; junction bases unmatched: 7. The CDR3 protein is CASSLTPGTGGSPLHF. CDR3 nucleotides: TGTGCCAGCAGTTTGACCCCCGGGACAGGGGGCTCACCCCTCCACTTT.

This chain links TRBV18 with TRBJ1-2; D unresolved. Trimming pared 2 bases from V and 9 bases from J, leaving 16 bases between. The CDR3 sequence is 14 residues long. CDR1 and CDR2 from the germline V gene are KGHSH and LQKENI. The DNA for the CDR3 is TGTGCCAGCTCACCAGACTTGGGGAGCTTGAGCTACACCTTC. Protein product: CASSPDLGSLSYTF. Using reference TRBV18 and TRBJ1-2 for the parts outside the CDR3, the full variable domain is NAGVMQNPRHLVRRRGQEARLRCSPMKGHSHVYWYRQLPEEGLKFMVYLQKENIIDESGMPKERFSAEFPKEGPSILRIQQVVRGDSAAYFCASSPDLGSLSYTFGSGTRLTVV.

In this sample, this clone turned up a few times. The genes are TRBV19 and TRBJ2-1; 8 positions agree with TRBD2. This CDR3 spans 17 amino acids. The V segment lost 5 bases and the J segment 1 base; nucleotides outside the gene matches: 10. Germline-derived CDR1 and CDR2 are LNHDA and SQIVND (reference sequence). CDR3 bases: TGTGCCAGTAGTCCCCGGGGGGGAGTGCTTTCCTACAATGAGCAGTTCTTC. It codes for CASSPRGGVLSYNEQFF.

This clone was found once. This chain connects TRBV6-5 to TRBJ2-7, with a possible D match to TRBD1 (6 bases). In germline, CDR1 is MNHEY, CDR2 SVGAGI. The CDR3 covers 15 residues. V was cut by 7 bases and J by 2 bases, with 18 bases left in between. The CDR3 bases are TGTGCCAGCAAGAGGGGGAGACAGGACCCCTACGAGCAGTACTTC. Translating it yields CASKRGRQDPYEQYF.